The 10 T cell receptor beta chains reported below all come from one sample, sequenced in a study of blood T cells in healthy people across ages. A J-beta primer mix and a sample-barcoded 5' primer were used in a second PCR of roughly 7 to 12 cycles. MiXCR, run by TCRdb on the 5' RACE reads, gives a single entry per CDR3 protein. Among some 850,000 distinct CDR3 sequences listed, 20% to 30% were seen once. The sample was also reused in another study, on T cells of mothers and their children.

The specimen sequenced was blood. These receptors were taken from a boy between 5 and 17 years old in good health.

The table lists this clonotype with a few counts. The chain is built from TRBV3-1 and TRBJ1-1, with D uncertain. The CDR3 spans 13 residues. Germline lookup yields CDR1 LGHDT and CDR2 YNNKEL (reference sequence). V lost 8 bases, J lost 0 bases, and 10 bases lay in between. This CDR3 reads CASRGVVNTEAFF. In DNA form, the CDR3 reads TGTGCCAGCCGCGGGGTGGTGAACACTGAAGCTTTCTTT.

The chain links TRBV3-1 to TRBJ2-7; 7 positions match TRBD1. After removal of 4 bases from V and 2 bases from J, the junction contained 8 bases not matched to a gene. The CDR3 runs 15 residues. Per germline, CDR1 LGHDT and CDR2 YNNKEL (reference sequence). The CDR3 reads CASSRLDRTTYEQYF. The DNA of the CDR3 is TGTGCCAGCAGCCGATTGGACAGGACGACCTACGAGCAGTACTTC.

The CDR3 sequence is CAINIGQGGDYGYTF. The CDR3 DNA reads as TGTGCCATCAATATTGGACAGGGTGGGGACTATGGCTACACCTTC. This rearrangement joins TRBV10-3 to TRBJ1-2; 8 bases match TRBD1. CDR3 size: 15 residues. V trimming: 7 bases; J trimming: 3 bases; junction bases outside the gene matches: 10. Germline CDR1 and CDR2: ENHRY and SYGVKD.

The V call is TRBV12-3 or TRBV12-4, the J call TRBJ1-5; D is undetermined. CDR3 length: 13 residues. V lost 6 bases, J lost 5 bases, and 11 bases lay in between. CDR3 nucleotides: TGTGCCAGCAGCCATAACGATCATCAGCCCCAGCATTTT. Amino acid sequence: CASSHNDHQPQHF.

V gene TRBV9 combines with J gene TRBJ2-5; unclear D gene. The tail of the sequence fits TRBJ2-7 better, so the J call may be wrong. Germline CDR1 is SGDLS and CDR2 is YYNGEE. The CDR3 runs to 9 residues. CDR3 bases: TGTGCCAGCCTAAACGAGCAGTACTTC. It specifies CASLNEQYF.

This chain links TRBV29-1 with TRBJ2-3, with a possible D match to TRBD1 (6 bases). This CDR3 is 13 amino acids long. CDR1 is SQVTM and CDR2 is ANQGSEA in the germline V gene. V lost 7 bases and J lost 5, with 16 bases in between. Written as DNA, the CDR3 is TGCAGCGGGGGGCGGCAGGACCAAGATACGCAGTATTTT. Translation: CSGGRQDQDTQYF.

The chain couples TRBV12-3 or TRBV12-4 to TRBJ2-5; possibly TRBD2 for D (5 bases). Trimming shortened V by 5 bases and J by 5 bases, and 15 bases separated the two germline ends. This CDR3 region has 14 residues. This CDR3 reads CASSDHRGTETQYF. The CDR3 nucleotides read TGTGCCAGCAGTGACCACCGGGGAACGGAGACCCAGTACTTC.

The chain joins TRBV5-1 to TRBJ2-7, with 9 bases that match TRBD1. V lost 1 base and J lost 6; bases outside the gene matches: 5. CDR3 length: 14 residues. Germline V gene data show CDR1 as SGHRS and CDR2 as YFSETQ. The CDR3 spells CASSLTGTGTEQYF. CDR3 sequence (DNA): TGCGCCAGCAGCTTGACCGGGACAGGGACCGAGCAGTACTTC.

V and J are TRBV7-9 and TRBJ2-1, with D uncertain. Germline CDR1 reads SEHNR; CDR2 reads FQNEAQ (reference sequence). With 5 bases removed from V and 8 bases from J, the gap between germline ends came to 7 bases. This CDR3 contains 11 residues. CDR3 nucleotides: TGTGCCAGCAGCCCCAACGATGAGCAGTTCTTC. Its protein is CASSPNDEQFF.

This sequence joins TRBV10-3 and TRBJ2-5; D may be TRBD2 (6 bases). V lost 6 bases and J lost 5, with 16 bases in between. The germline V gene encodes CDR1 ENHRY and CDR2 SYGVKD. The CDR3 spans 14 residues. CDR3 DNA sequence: TGTGCCATCAGCCCTGGAACTAGCTTCGAGACCCAGTACTTC. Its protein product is CAISPGTSFETQYF.